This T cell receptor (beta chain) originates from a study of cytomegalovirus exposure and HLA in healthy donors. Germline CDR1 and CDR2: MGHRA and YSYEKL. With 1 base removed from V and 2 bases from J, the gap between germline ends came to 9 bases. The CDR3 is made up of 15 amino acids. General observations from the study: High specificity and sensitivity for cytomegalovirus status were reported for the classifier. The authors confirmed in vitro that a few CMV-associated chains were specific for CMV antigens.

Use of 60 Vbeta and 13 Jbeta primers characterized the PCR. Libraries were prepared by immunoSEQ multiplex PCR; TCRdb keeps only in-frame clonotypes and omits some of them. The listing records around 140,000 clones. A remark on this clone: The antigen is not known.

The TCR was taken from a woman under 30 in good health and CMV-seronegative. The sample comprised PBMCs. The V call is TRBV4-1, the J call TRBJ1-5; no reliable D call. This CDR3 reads CASSQVEGGNQPQHF. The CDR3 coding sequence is TGCGCCAGCAGCCAAGTAGAGGGAGGCAATCAGCCCCAGCATTTT.